This T cell receptor (beta chain) was sequenced for a study of blood T cell repertoires in COVID-19. Whole-study context: From the United States, Italy and Spain came samples of acute and convalescent COVID-19.

Germline V lookup: CDR1 GTSNPN, CDR2 SVGIG (reference sequence). V gave up 2 bases and J gave up 8 bases; unmatched junction bases: 4. The CDR3 runs to 14 residues. Sequencing was performed with immunoSEQ multiplex PCR; in TCRdb, only in-frame clones are kept and a portion is missing. The sample includes 200,000 or so clones, 79% of them seen just once. Sequenced: peripheral blood. The sequence came from a man in his 60s with active or convalescent COVID-19. The chain combines TRBV30 with TRBJ1-6; 9 positions agree with TRBD1. The CDR3 DNA follows: TGTGCCTGGAGTAGGGACAGGGTATATTCACCCCTCCACTTT. Its protein is CAWSRDRVYSPLHF. The variable domain in full, with the rest retrieved from reference TRBV30 and TRBJ1-6, is SQTIHQWPATLVQPVGSPLSLECTVEGTSNPNLYWYRQAAGRGLQLLFYSVGIGQISSEVPQNLSASRPQDRQFILSSKKLLLSDSGFYLCAWSRDRVYSPLHFGNGTRLTVT.